This T cell receptor (beta chain) was profiled in a study of blood T cell repertoires in COVID-19. On the study more broadly: Samples of COVID-19 (acute and convalescent) were obtained from the United States, Italy and Spain.

The protocol was immunoSEQ multiplex PCR, while the TCRdb copy is restricted to in-frame clones and leaves out a portion. Of 35,000 to 45,000 clones in the sample, approximately 79% were seen once. J gave up 1 base and V 1 base, and 0 bases lay outside the gene matches. This CDR3 is built from 14 residues. From germline, CDR1 is SGHTA and CDR2 FQGTGA. This clonotype originated in a man between 65 and 85 years old with acute or convalescent COVID-19. The rearrangement links TRBV7-3 to TRBJ2-5, with 7 bases that match TRBD2. Sample: peripheral blood. CDR3 protein: CASSLIAGQETQYF. Here the CDR3 DNA reads TGTGCCAGCAGCTTAATAGCGGGCCAAGAGACCCAGTACTTC.